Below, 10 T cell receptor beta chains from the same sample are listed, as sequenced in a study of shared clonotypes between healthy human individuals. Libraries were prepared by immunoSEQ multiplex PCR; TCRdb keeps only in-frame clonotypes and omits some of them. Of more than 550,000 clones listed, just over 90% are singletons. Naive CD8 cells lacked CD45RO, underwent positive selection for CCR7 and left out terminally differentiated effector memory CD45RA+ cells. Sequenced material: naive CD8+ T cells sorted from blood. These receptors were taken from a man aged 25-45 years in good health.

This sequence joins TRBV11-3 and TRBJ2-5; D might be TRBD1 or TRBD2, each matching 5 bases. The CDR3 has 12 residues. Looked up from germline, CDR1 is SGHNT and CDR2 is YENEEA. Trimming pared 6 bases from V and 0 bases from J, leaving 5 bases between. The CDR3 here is CASRGHQETQYF. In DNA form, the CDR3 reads TGTGCCAGCAGGGGACACCAAGAGACCCAGTACTTC.

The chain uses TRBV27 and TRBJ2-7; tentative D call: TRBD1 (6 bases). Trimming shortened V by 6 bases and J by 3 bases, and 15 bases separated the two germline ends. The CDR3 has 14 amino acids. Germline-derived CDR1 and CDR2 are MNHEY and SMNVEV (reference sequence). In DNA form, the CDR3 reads TGTGCCAGCAGCCCTAACAGGGCTAACTACGAGCAGTACTTC. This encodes CASSPNRANYEQYF.

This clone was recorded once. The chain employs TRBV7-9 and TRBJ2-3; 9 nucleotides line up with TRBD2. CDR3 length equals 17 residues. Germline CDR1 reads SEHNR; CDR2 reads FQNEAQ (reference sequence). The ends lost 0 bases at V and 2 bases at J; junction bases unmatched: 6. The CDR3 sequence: CASSLARAGGATDTQYF. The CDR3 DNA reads TGTGCCAGCAGCTTAGCGCGGGCGGGAGGGGCCACAGATACGCAGTATTTT.

CDR3 in DNA: TGCAGCGCCCTCAGGCTAGGGGAGCTGTTTTTT. Translating it yields CSALRLGELFF. The chain recombines TRBV29-1 with TRBJ2-2; D not certain. Germline V gene sequence: CDR1 SQVTM, CDR2 ANQGSEA. The V gene lost 7 bases and the J gene lost 8 bases, with 11 bases spanning the gap. The length of the CDR3 is 11 residues.

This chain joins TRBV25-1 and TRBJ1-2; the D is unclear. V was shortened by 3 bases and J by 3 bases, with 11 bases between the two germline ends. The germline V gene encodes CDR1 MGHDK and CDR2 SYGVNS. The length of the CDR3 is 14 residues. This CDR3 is CASSDSWVDYGYTF. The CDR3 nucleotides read TGTGCCAGCAGTGATTCTTGGGTAGACTATGGCTACACCTTC.

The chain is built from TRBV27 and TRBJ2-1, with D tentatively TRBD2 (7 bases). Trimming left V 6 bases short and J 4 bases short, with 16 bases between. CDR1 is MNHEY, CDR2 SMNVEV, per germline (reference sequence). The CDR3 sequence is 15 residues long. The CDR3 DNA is TGTGCCAGCAGCCTTGGGGGGGCTCTTTACAATGAGCAGTTCTTC. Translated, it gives CASSLGGALYNEQFF.

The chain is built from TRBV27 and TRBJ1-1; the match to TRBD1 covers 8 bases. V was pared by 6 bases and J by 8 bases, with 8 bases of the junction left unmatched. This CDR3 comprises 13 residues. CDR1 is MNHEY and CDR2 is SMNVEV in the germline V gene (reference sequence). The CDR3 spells CASSTSGGSEAFF. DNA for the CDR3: TGTGCCAGCAGCACTTCAGGGGGCTCCGAAGCTTTCTTT.

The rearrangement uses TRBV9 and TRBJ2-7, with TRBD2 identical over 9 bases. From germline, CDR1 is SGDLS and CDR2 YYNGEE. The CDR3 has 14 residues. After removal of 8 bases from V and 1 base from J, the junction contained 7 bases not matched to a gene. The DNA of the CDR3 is TGTGCCAGTGGGACTAGCTCGTCATCCTACGAGCAGTACTTC. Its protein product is CASGTSSSSYEQYF.

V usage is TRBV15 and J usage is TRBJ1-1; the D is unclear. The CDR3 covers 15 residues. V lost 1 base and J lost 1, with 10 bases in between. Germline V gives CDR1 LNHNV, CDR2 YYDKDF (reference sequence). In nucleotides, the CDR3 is TGTGCCACCAGCAGAGGTAGGACCGAGAACACTGAAGCTTTCTTT. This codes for CATSRGRTENTEAFF.

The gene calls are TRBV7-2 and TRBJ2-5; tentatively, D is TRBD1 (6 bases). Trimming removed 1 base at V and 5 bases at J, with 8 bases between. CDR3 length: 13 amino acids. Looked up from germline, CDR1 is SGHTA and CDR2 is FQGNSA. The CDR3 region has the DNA TGTGCCAGCAGCTTAGGGGGGCCTGAGACCCAGTACTTC. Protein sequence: CASSLGGPETQYF.